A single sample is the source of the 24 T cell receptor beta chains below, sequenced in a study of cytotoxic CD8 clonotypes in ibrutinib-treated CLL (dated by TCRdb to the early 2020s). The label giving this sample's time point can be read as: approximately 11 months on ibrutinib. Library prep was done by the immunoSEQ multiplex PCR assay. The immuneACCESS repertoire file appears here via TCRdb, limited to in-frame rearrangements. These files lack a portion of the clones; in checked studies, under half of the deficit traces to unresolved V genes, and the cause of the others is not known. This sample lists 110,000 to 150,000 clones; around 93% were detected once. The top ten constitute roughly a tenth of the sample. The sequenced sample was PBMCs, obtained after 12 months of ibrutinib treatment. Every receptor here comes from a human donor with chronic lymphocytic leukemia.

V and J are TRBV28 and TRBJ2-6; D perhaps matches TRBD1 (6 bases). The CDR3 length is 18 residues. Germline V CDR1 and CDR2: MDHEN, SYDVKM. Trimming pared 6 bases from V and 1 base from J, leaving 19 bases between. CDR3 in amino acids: CASSSPSTGLSGANVLTF. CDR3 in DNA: TGTGCCAGCAGCTCCCCCTCGACAGGTTTATCTGGGGCCAACGTCCTGACTTTC.

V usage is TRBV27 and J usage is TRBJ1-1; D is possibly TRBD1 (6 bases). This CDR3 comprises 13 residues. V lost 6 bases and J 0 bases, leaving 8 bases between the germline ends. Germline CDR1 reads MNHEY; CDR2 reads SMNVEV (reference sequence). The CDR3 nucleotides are TGTGCCAGCAGAGGGGGGATGAACACTGAAGCTTTCTTT. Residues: CASRGGMNTEAFF.

The CDR3 sequence: CASTRGAESYEQYF. In DNA, the CDR3 is TGTGCCAGCACTCGGGGGGCTGAGTCCTACGAGCAGTACTTC. The genes are TRBV9 and TRBJ2-7; TRBD2 is a possible D gene (7 bases). Trimming stripped 6 bases from V and 1 base from J, with 14 bases between. The CDR3 is 14 residues long. In germline, CDR1 is SGDLS, CDR2 YYNGEE.

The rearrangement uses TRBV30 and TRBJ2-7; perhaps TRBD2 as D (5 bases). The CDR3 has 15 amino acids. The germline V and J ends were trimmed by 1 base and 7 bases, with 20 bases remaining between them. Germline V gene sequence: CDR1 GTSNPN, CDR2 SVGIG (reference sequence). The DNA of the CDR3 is TGTGCCTGGAGTGGGCATAGGGCTTCTTCGGGGGAGCAGTACTTC. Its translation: CAWSGHRASSGEQYF.

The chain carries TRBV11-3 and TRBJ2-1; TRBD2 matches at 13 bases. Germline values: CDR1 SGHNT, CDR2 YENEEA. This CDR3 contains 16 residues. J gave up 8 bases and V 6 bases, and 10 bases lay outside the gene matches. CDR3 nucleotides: TGTGCCAGCAGTTTCGGACTAGCGGGAGTTGGCGATGAGCAGTTCTTC. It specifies CASSFGLAGVGDEQFF.

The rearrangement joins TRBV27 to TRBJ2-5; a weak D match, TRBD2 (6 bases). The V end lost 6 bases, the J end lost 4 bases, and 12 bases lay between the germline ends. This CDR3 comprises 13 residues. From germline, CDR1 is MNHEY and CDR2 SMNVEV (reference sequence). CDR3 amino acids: CASRDFGGETQYF. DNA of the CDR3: TGTGCCAGCAGGGACTTCGGGGGAGAGACCCAGTACTTC.

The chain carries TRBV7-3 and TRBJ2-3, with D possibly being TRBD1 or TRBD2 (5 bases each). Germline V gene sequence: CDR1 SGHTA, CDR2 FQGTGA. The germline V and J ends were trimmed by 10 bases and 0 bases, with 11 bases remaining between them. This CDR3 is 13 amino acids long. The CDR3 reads CATGGGSTDTQYF. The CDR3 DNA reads TGTGCCACCGGTGGGGGTAGCACAGATACGCAGTATTTT.

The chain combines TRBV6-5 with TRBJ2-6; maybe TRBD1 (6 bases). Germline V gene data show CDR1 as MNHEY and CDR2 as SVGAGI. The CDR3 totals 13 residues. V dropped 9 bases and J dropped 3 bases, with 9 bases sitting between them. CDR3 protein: CARSGVGANVLTF. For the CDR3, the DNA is TGTGCCAGATCAGGGGTTGGGGCCAACGTCCTGACTTTC.

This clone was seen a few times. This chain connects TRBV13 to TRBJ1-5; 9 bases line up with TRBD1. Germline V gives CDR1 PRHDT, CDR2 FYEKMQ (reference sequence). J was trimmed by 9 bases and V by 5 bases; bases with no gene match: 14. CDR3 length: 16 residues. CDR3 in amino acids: CASSPAGTGPPSPQHF. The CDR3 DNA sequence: TGTGCCAGCAGCCCGGCCGGGACAGGGCCTCCCTCGCCCCAGCATTTT.

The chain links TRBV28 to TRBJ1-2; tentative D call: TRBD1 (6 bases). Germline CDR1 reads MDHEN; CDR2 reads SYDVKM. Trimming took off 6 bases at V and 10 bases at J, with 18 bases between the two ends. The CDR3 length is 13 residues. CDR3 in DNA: TGTGCCAGCAGCCTGACAGGACTAGATGACTACACCTTC. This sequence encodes CASSLTGLDDYTF.

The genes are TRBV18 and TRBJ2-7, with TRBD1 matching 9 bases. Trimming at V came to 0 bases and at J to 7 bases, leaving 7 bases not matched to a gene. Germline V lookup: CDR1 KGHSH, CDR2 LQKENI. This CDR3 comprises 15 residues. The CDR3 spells CASSPPKQGAREQYF. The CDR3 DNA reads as TGTGCCAGCTCACCACCAAAACAGGGGGCAAGGGAGCAGTACTTC.

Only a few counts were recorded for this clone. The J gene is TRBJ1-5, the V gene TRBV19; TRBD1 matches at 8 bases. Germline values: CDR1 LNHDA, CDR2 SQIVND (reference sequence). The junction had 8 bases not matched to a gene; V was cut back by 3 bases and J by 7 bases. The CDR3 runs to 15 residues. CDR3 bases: TGTGCCAGTAGTATTGGACAGGGAGTTGGGCAGCCCCAGCATTTT. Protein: CASSIGQGVGQPQHF.

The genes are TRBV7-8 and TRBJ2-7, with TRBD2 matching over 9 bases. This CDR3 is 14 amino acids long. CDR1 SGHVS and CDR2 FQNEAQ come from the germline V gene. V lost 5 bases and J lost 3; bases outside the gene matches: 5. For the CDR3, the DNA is TGTGCCAGCAGCACCGGACTAGCGAGCTACGAGCAGTACTTC. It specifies CASSTGLASYEQYF.

CDR3 sequence (DNA): TGTGCCAGTAGTCCTAGCCCCCGGACAGGGCCAGCGGTCAAAGAGACCCAGTACTTC. It yields the protein CASSPSPRTGPAVKETQYF. The J gene is TRBJ2-5, the V gene TRBV19, with 8 bases matching TRBD1. The V gene's germline CDR1 is LNHDA and CDR2 SQIVND (reference sequence). The CDR3 spans 19 residues. Losses at the gene ends were 5 bases for V and 3 bases for J; bases not matched to a gene: 20.

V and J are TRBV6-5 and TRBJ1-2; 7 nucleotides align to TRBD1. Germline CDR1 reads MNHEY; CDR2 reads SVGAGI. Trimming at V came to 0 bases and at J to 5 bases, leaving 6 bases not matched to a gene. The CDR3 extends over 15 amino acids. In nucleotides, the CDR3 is TGTGCCAGCAGTTACTCGATGTCCAGGGGGTATGGCTACACCTTC. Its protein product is CASSYSMSRGYGYTF.

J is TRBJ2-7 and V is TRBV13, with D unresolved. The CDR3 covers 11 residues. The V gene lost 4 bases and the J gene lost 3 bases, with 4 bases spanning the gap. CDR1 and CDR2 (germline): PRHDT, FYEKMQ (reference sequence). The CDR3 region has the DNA TGTGCCAGCAGCTCAAACTACGAGCAGTACTTC. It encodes CASSSNYEQYF.

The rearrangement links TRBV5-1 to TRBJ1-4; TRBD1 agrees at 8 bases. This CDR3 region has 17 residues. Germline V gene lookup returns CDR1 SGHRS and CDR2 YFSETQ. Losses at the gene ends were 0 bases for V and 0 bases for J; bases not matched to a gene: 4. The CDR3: CASSLGGQVATNEKLFF. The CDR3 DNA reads TGCGCCAGCAGCTTGGGGGGACAGGTCGCAACTAATGAAAAACTGTTTTTT.

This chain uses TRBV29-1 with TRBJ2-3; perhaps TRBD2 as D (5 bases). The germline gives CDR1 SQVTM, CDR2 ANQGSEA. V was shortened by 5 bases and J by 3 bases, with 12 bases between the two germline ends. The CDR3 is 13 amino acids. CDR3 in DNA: TGCAGCGTTCGACGAGGGAATACAGATACGCAGTATTTT. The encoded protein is CSVRRGNTDTQYF.

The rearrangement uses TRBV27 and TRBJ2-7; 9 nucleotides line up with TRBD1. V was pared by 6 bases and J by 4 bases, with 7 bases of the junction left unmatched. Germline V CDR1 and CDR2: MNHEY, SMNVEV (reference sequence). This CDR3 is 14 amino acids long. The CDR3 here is CASSQQGANYEQYF. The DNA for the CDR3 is TGTGCCAGCAGCCAACAGGGGGCTAATTACGAGCAGTACTTC.

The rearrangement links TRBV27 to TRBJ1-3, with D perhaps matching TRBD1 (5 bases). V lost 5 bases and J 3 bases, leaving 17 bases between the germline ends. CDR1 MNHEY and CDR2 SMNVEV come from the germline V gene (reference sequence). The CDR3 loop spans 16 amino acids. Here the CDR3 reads CASSSRGGAIGNTIYF. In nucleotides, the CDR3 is TGTGCCAGCAGTAGCCGGGGAGGGGCAATTGGAAACACCATATATTTT.

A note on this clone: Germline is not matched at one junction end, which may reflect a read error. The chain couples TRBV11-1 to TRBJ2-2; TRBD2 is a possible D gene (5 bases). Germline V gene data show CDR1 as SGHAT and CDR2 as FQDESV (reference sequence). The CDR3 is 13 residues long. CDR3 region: CASSLAPSGKLFF. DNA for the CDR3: TGTGCCAGCAGCCTCGCCCCATCCGGGAAGCTGTTTTTT.

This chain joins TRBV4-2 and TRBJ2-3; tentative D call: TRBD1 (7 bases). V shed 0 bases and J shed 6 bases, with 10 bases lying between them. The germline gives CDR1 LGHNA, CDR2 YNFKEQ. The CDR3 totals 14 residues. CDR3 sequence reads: CASSQDSGGDTQYF. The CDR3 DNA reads TGTGCCAGCAGCCAAGATTCAGGGGGGGATACGCAGTATTTT.

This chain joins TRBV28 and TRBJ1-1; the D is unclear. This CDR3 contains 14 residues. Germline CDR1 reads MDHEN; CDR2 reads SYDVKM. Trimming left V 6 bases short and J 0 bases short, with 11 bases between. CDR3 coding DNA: TGTGCCAGCAGCAGCAACAACCTGAACACTGAAGCTTTCTTT. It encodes CASSSNNLNTEAFF.

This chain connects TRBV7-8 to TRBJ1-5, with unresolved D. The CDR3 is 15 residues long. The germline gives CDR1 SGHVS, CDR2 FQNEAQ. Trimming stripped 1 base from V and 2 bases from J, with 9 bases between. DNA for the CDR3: TGTGCCAGCAGCTTAGACGGGCGAGGCAATCAGCCCCAGCATTTT. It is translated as CASSLDGRGNQPQHF.